This T cell receptor beta chain came from a study of CD4+ T cells in melanoma. Unmatched junction bases numbered 6, after V lost 0 bases and J lost 5 bases. Germline-derived CDR1 and CDR2 are SGHRS and YFSETQ. CDR3 length: 15 amino acids. The protocol was immunoSEQ multiplex PCR, while the TCRdb copy is restricted to in-frame clones and leaves out a portion. This repertoire shows approximately 12,000 clones, about 67% found once; its top ten account for roughly 12%. This clone was seen just once. Its antigen remains unidentified. Points from the study as a whole: Reportedly, melanoma neoantigen-specific CD4+ T cells showed varied differentiation states. A reported correlation linked neoantigen-specific CD4+ T cells to CD8+, macrophage and B cell function.

The clonotype was recovered from a human donor with melanoma. Material for sequencing was cells from a culture (not recorded whether cultured in vitro). This rearrangement joins TRBV5-1 to TRBJ1-1; TRBD1 aligns across 8 bases. CDR3 nucleotides: TGCGCCAGCAGCTTGGAATGGACAGGGACGACTGAAGCTTTCTTT. Translating it yields CASSLEWTGTTEAFF.